This record concerns one T cell receptor (beta chain) sequence. The antigen is unknown. The data originate from a study of cytomegalovirus exposure and HLA in healthy donors. Whole-study context: Tens of millions of unique TCR sequences came from HLA-typed donors in an early release.

Study-level findings and limits: Earlier analysis yielded a pattern in which most TCR beta V segments were productive about 87% or about 30% of the time. In a later analysis, fewer than 20,000 TCR beta sequences were associated with HLA alleles at 0.05 false discovery rate. The study listed some 160 cytomegalovirus-associated TCR beta chains.

With V trimmed by 0 bases and J by 2 bases, 4 bases remained unmatched. From germline, CDR1 is PRHDT and CDR2 FYEKMQ (reference sequence). The CDR3 runs to 16 residues. 60 Vbeta and 13 Jbeta primers were used in PCR. Sequencing was performed with immunoSEQ multiplex PCR; in TCRdb, only in-frame clones are kept and a portion is missing. Found here are approximately 110,000 clones, approximately 80% of them singletons; the top ten hold 22%. The J gene is TRBJ1-5, the V gene TRBV13; TRBD1 matches at 7 bases. The receptor was isolated from a man aged 25-45 years in good health and CMV-seropositive. The source material was PBMCs. CDR3 amino acids: CASSLGGRGGNQPQHF. CDR3 in DNA: TGTGCCAGCAGCTTAGGAGGCAGGGGGGGCAATCAGCCCCAGCATTTT.